The clone carrying this TCR beta chain was detected many times. Its matching antigen is unknown. The record originates from a study of T cells after yellow fever vaccination. Overall study context: Low-cell-number fractions underwent preparation using SMART-Seq v4 Ultra Low Input. Regarding the study as a whole: Most primary-vaccination clones reappeared after the booster (less than 98% CD4, about 88% CD8). The CD4 compartment and the CD8 compartment contained a small share of clonotypes in common. Weaker, the secondary response had a peak occurring faster, on day 5 versus 15.

V lost 0 bases and J 5 bases, leaving 17 bases between the germline ends. Looked up from germline, CDR1 is MGHRA and CDR2 is YSYEKL. The CDR3 is made up of 17 amino acids. A single record per CDR3 protein comes from TCRdb applying MiXCR to the 5' RACE reads. The sample records some 120,000 distinct CDR3 sequences, roughly 8.9% being singletons. The chain is built from TRBV4-1 and TRBJ1-5; D possibly corresponds to TRBD1 (5 bases). Sample: CD8+ T cells sorted from PBMCs, taken 45 days after the yellow fever booster vaccination. The source is a man aged 25-40 years who received the YFV17D yellow fever vaccine. In DNA form, the CDR3 reads TGCGCCAGCAGCCAAGATGGAGGGGCCAGCAGCGATCAGCCCCAGCATTTT. Its protein product is CASSQDGGASSDQPQHF.